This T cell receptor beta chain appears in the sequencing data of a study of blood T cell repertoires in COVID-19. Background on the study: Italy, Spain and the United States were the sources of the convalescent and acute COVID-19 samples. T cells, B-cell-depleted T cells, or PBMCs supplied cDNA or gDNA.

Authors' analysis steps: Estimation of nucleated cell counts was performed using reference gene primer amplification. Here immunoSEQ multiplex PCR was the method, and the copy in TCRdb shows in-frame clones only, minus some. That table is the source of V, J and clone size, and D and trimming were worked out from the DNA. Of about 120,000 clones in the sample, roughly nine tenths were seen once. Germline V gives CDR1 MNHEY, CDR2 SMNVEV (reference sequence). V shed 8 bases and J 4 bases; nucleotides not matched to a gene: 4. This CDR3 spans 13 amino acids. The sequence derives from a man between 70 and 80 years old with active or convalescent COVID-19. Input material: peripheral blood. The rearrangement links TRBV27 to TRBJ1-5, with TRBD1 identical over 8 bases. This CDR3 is CASRTGMNQPQHF. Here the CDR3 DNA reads TGTGCCAGCCGGACAGGGATGAATCAGCCCCAGCATTTT.